What follows are 17 T cell receptor beta chains derived from one specimen sequenced in a study of PD-1 blockade in classical Hodgkin lymphoma. No patient escaped relapse after autologous stem cell transplantation, and brentuximab vedotin exposure varied. Sequencing used immunoSEQ multiplex PCR; TCRdb keeps in-frame clones, though not all of them. The sample lists over 20,000 clones, 80% seen once, with 5.5% to 8.5% in the top ten. The sequences come from peripheral blood mononuclear cells (PBMCs), collected at baseline. The origin of the receptors is a human donor with classical Hodgkin lymphoma.

This clone has only a few counts. This sequence joins TRBV18 and TRBJ2-3; possibly TRBD2 for D (6 bases). Trimming took off 2 bases at V and 0 bases at J, with 12 bases between the two ends. This CDR3 contains 16 residues. CDR1 and CDR2 from the germline V gene are KGHSH and LQKENI. The CDR3 here is CASSPSLATSTDTQYF. The CDR3 bases are TGTGCCAGCTCACCATCCCTAGCGACTAGCACAGATACGCAGTATTTT.

The genes are TRBV21-1 and TRBJ2-7; TRBD2, as called in the table, went unchecked against the DNA. TRBV21-1 is noted as a pseudogene. The CDR3 totals 15 residues. The chain's CDR3 is CASSKRWLGSCEQYF. CDR3 DNA: TGTGCCAGCAGCAAAAGGTGGTTAGGGAGCTGCGAGCAGTACTTC.

The rearrangement uses TRBV7-9 and TRBJ2-1; no definite D call. Germline V CDR1 and CDR2: SEHNR, FQNEAQ (reference sequence). The CDR3 is 12 residues long. V was pared by 1 base and J by 8 bases, with 6 bases between. This chain's CDR3 is CASSLVSDEQFF. As DNA, the CDR3 is TGTGCCAGCAGCTTAGTCTCGGATGAGCAGTTCTTC.

This chain connects TRBV9 to TRBJ2-5; 7 nucleotides line up with TRBD2. CDR1 SGDLS and CDR2 YYNGEE come from the germline V gene. After removal of 3 bases from V and 5 bases from J, the junction contained 7 bases not matched to a gene. The CDR3 has 14 amino acids. The CDR3, as DNA: TGTGCCAGCAGCGCAGAGGGAGGGTTGGAGACCCAGTACTTC. Translation gives CASSAEGGLETQYF.

The chain employs TRBV6-5 and TRBJ1-1; D not resolved. CDR1 is MNHEY, CDR2 SVGAGI, per germline. V was clipped by 0 bases and J by 1 base, with 6 bases between them. The CDR3 is 14 residues long. The CDR3 here is CASSYSYRNTEAFF. The CDR3 nucleotides are TGTGCCAGCAGTTACTCGTACAGGAACACTGAAGCTTTCTTT.

The rearrangement links TRBV19 to TRBJ2-1; possible D gene TRBD2, 5 bases. The ends were cut back, 5 bases at V and 0 bases at J, with 17 bases in the middle. The CDR3 is 17 residues long. CDR1 and CDR2 (germline): LNHDA, SQIVND (reference sequence). The CDR3: CASSARSRGSSYNEQFF. CDR3 nucleotide sequence: TGTGCCAGTAGTGCACGAAGTCGGGGAAGCTCCTACAATGAGCAGTTCTTC.

CDR3 region: CATSRDRAGDAEAFF. In nucleotides, the CDR3 is TGTGCCACCAGCAGAGATCGGGCCGGGGACGCTGAAGCTTTCTTT. The gene calls are TRBV15 and TRBJ1-1; TRBD1 might be the D (5 bases). Germline assignment: CDR1 LNHNV and CDR2 YYDKDF (reference sequence). This CDR3 region has 15 residues. V was cut by 0 bases and J by 6 bases, with 14 bases left in between.

The rearrangement links TRBV11-2 to TRBJ1-2; D is unclear. Germline CDR1 and CDR2: SGHAT and FQNNGV. The CDR3 length is 15 residues. V was clipped by 5 bases and J by 4 bases, with 17 bases between them. Written as DNA, the CDR3 is TGTGCCAGCAGCCCCAATTACAGAATTGCCTATGGCTACACCTTC. Its protein product is CASSPNYRIAYGYTF.

CDR3 protein: CASSLATGNYGYTF. CDR3 in DNA: TGTGCCAGCAGCTTAGCGACAGGGAACTATGGCTACACCTTC. The J gene is TRBJ1-2, the V gene TRBV7-2; 7 nucleotides line up with TRBD1. Germline V gene lookup returns CDR1 SGHTA and CDR2 FQGNSA. The V gene end was trimmed by 0 bases and the J gene end by 2 bases; junction bases not matched to a gene: 0. The CDR3 is 14 residues long.

V is TRBV29-1 and J is TRBJ1-2; D unresolved. V lost 6 bases to trimming and J lost 0 bases, with 11 bases between them. In germline, CDR1 is SQVTM, CDR2 ANQGSEA. This CDR3 region has 13 residues. CDR3: CSVKGEANYGYTF. DNA of the CDR3: TGCAGCGTAAAGGGCGAGGCTAACTATGGCTACACCTTC.

This clone was recorded once. J is TRBJ1-2 and V is TRBV5-6; maybe TRBD1 (6 bases). Germline CDR1 is SGHDT and CDR2 is YYEEEE. V was clipped by 0 bases and J by 4 bases, with 13 bases between them. This CDR3 has 15 amino acids. The CDR3 sequence: CASSLEGGRFYGYTF. Written as DNA, the CDR3 is TGTGCCAGCAGCTTGGAGGGGGGCCGCTTCTATGGCTACACCTTC.

The chain combines TRBV28 with TRBJ1-2; TRBD1 agrees at 8 bases. This CDR3 spans 14 amino acids. V lost 3 bases and J lost 4; bases outside the gene matches: 4. The germline V gene has CDR1 MDHEN and CDR2 SYDVKM. The CDR3 here is CASSLHRGGYGYTF. DNA of the CDR3: TGTGCCAGCAGTTTGCACAGGGGGGGCTATGGCTACACCTTC.

This chain connects TRBV4-3 to TRBJ1-4, with D maybe TRBD1 (6 bases). The germline gives CDR1 LGHNA, CDR2 YSLEER. Trimming cost V 0 bases and J 4 bases, with 18 bases left between them. This CDR3 contains 18 residues. CDR3 nucleotides: TGCGCCAGCAGCCAAGATGCCCTTAGTACAGGGAATAATGAAAAACTGTTTTTT. This sequence encodes CASSQDALSTGNNEKLFF.

V and J are TRBV5-5 and TRBJ2-4; D is perhaps TRBD1 or TRBD2 (5 bases each). Germline V gives CDR1 SGHKS, CDR2 YYEKEE (reference sequence). Trimming cost V 2 bases and J 5 bases, with 8 bases left between them. This CDR3 is built from 13 residues. The CDR3 nucleotides are TGTGCCAGCAGCTTAACGGGGCAAAACATTCAGTACTTC. Amino acids: CASSLTGQNIQYF.

Here the CDR3 reads CASSLRAGLTDTQYF. The CDR3 coding sequence is TGTGCCAGCAGCCTGCGCGCAGGGTTGACAGATACGCAGTATTTT. This rearrangement joins TRBV7-2 to TRBJ2-3, with D perhaps matching TRBD1 (5 bases). This CDR3 comprises 15 residues. V gave up 5 bases and J gave up 3 bases, with 15 bases separating them. Germline CDR1 is SGHTA and CDR2 is FQGNSA.

V and J are TRBV2 and TRBJ1-4; no clear D. Germline V gene lookup returns CDR1 SNHLY and CDR2 FYNNEI. The V end lost 1 base, the J end lost 4 bases, and 13 bases lay between the germline ends. The CDR3 spans 16 residues. The CDR3 sequence is CASSEEAPENNEKLFF. The CDR3 region has the DNA TGTGCCAGCAGTGAAGAGGCACCGGAGAATAATGAAAAACTGTTTTTT.

As regards this clone: Other DNA sequences in the same sample also yield this CDR3. The chain employs TRBV4-3 and TRBJ2-7; 9 nucleotides agree with TRBD2. This CDR3 comprises 15 residues. Germline-derived CDR1 and CDR2 are LGHNA and YSLEER. V was pared by 1 base and J by 3 bases, with 4 bases of the junction left unmatched. The CDR3 region is CASSQGLRGGYEQYF. In nucleotides, the CDR3 is TGCGCCAGCAGCCAAGGATTGCGGGGGGGCTACGAGCAGTACTTC.